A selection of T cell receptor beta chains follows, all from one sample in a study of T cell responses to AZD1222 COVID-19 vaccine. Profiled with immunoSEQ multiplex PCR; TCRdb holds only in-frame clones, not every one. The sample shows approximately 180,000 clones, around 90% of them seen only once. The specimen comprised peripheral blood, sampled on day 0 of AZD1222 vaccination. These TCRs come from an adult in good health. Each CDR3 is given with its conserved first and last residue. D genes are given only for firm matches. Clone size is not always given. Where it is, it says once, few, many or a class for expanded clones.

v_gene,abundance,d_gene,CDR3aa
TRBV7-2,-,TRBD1,CASSLDGQGAGGYTF
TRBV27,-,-,CASSLSRGVITEAFF
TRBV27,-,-,CASSSGTATEAFF
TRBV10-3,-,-,CAIGSHYEQYF
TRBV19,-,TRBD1,CASSTTGGAGINEKLFF
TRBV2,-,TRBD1,CASRGDRYTTDTQYF
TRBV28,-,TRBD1,CASSLGGAGGRWPQHF
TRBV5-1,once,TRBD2,CASSQTSGRAPGELFF
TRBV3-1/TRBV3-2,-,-,CASSRAVEQFF
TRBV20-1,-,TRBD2,CSASAPMASGEQFF
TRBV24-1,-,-,CATGAHETQYF
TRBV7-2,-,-,CASSLLLQETQYF
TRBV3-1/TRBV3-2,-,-,CASSQGTRYGYTF
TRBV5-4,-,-,CASSETNSYEQYF
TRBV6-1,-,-,CASSEEQGGITEAFF
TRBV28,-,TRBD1,CASSSTGGSNYGYTF
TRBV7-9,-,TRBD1,CASSPGDRANTKAFF
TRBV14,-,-,CASSQARRGTHQPQHF
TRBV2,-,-,CASSMWGGAATDYGYTF
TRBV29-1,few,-,CSVEDPIGQHHEQYF
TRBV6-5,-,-,CASSQGPGRGELFF
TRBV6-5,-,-,CASSGSAVQFF
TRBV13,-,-,CASSLGSITSSPETQYF
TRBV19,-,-,CASSITGYRAATNEKLFF
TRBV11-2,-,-,CASSAPTGNTEAFF
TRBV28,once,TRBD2,CASILAGGITDTQYF
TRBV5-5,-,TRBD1,CASSWTGDHEQYF
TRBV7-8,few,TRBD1,CASSPPGTGGLLHF
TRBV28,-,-,CASSRREGIETQYF
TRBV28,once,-,CASSLLPASSNEQYF
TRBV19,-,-,CASSIDGSLYNSPLHF